A selection of T cell receptor beta chains follows, all from one sample in a study of CD8+ T cells in alopecia areata. Repertoires were generated with immunoSEQ multiplex PCR, while TCRdb's copy carries only in-frame clones and drops some. The data show 200,000 to 250,000 clones, over 60% seen once. The sequenced sample was CD4+ T cells sorted from blood, obtained at week 4, from a patient treated with tofacitinib. The receptors originated from a human donor with alopecia areata. Both conserved end residues are part of each CDR3. Each record gives: CDR3 DNA, CDR3 protein, V gene, D gene, J gene, clone size. The D gene is left open where the match is weak. The size field is filled for only some rows; it gives once, few, many or a size class.

TGTGCCAGCAGCCCCCGGGGGGTCACCGGGGAGCTGTTTTTT	CASSPRGVTGELFF	TRBV6-5	TRBD2	TRBJ2-2	NA
TGCAGCGTTGATAGACAGGGGGCTGGAGCTTTCTTT	CSVDRQGAGAFF	TRBV29-1	TRBD1	TRBJ1-1	NA
TGTGCCAGCAGCCGAGACAGGCTAGACAATGAAAAACTGTTTTTT	CASSRDRLDNEKLFF	TRBV11-2	NA	TRBJ1-4	NA
TGTGCCAGCAGCTTAACGGGACAGGACTACTACGAGCAGTACTTC	CASSLTGQDYYEQYF	TRBV11-2	TRBD1	TRBJ2-7	NA
TGTGCCAGCAGTTACTCGAGTAGCAGAACTCAGCCCCAGCATTTT	CASSYSSSRTQPQHF	TRBV6-5	NA	TRBJ1-5	NA
TGTGCCATCAGTCAGCAGGGGGCTACCTATGGCTACACCTTC	CAISQQGATYGYTF	TRBV10-3	TRBD1	TRBJ1-2	NA
TGCAGCGTGGGTGTCAGGTCTTACACCTACGAGCAGTACTTC	CSVGVRSYTYEQYF	TRBV29-1	NA	TRBJ2-7	NA
TGTGCCAGCAGGCCCCCAGGAATGAGTCAGCCCCAGCATTTT	CASRPPGMSQPQHF	TRBV6-5	NA	TRBJ1-5	NA
TGCGCCAGCAGCCAAGAGGCTAGTAGCACAGATACGCAGTATTTT	CASSQEASSTDTQYF	TRBV4-3	NA	TRBJ2-3	NA
TGTGCCAGCAGCGCCCGTTGGGGAGAGACCCAGTACTTC	CASSARWGETQYF	TRBV7-2	NA	TRBJ2-5	NA
TGTGCCAGCAGCTGGGGTTCTAGCGGGGGAGTCACATATACGCAGTATTTT	CASSWGSSGGVTYTQYF	TRBV7-2	TRBD2	TRBJ2-3	NA
TGCGCCAGCAGCCCCCTCGTGGACCCGGCAGCCCACCAAGAGACCCAGTACTTC	CASSPLVDPAAHQETQYF	TRBV4-3	NA	TRBJ2-5	NA
TGTGCCAGCAGCTTGGGGGAATTCACAGATACGCAGTATTTT	CASSLGEFTDTQYF	TRBV5-6	NA	TRBJ2-3	NA
TGTGCCAGCAGCCAAAATGCCGGGACGCACTATGGCTACACCTTC	CASSQNAGTHYGYTF	TRBV14	NA	TRBJ1-2	NA
TGCGCCAGCAGCTTGGGGAAGTCTAACTATGGCTACACCTTC	CASSLGKSNYGYTF	TRBV5-1	NA	TRBJ1-2	few
TGTGCCAGCAGCTCGGGACAGGGGACCGGGGAGCAGTACTTC	CASSSGQGTGEQYF	TRBV7-2	TRBD1	TRBJ2-7	NA
TGTGCTAGTGAGCCGGGTTCCGGGGAGCTGTTTTTT	CASEPGSGELFF	TRBV12-5	NA	TRBJ2-2	NA
TGCAGCGTTGAAGAAGGAAGCGGTCCTTACAATGAGCAGTTCTTC	CSVEEGSGPYNEQFF	TRBV29-1	NA	TRBJ2-1	NA
TGTGCCTGGAGTGTATCTGTGGGGGGAGAAGGAAACATTCAGTACTTC	CAWSVSVGGEGNIQYF	TRBV30	NA	TRBJ2-4	NA
TGCGCCAGCAGCTTTTATGACAGGGGAGGCTACGAGCAGTACTTC	CASSFYDRGGYEQYF	TRBV5-1	TRBD1	TRBJ2-7	few
TGTGCCAGCAGCTTAGGGGGACAGACCCCGTATGGCTACACCTTC	CASSLGGQTPYGYTF	TRBV13	TRBD1	TRBJ1-2	NA
TGTGCCAGCAGCTTGGGGGGTGTAGAAGGTTCACCCCTCCACTTT	CASSLGGVEGSPLHF	TRBV5-6	NA	TRBJ1-6	NA
TGTGCCTGGGTACAACAGGGAAGCGCTGAAGCTTTCTTT	CAWVQQGSAEAFF	TRBV30	NA	TRBJ1-1	NA
TGCGCCAGCAGCGCCCGGGAGCCTCCCTACAATGAGCAGTTCTTC	CASSAREPPYNEQFF	TRBV5-1	NA	TRBJ2-1	NA
TGTGCCAGCACCCTTGGTTGGGCGTTCGGCGAGCAGTACTTC	CASTLGWAFGEQYF	TRBV28	NA	TRBJ2-7	NA
TGTGCCAGCAGTTATGGGGTAGAGACCACTGAAGCTTTCTTT	CASSYGVETTEAFF	TRBV6-5	NA	TRBJ1-1	NA
TGTGCCAGCAGTTACGGAGCGGGGGAGCAGTACTTC	CASSYGAGEQYF	TRBV6-5	TRBD2	TRBJ2-7	few
TGCAGCGCCGGGAGGTACAATGAGCAGTTCTTC	CSAGRYNEQFF	TRBV29-1	TRBD2	TRBJ2-1	few
TGTGCCAGCAGAGACAATGCAATAAATCAGCCCCAGCATTTT	CASRDNAINQPQHF	TRBV7-8	NA	TRBJ1-5	NA
TGCGCCAGCAGACAAACAACAGGGGGCCGCTATGGCTACACCTTC	CASRQTTGGRYGYTF	TRBV4-3	TRBD1	TRBJ1-2	NA
TGCAGCGTTGGGAGGGGGCAGAACACTGAAGCTTTCTTT	CSVGRGQNTEAFF	TRBV29-1	TRBD1	TRBJ1-1	NA
TGTGCCAGCTCACCAGGTAGCCTACTCTACTACAATGAGCAGTTCTTC	CASSPGSLLYYNEQFF	TRBV18	NA	TRBJ2-1	NA
TGTGCCAGCAGCTTTTCCAGCATGATTAGCAATCAGCCCCAGCATTTT	CASSFSSMISNQPQHF	TRBV7-2	NA	TRBJ1-5	NA
TGCGCCAGCAGTCACTCGGTAGAACAGGGGTGGTCACCCCTCCACTTT	CASSHSVEQGWSPLHF	TRBV23-1	TRBD1	TRBJ1-6	NA
TGTGCTAGTGGTTTGGTCAAGTACGGCTACACCTTC	CASGLVKYGYTF	TRBV12-5	NA	TRBJ1-2	once
TGTGCCAGCACTGAAACAGGGGTAGCTTTCTTT	CASTETGVAFF	TRBV28	TRBD1	TRBJ1-1	NA
TGCAGCGTCGACACAGGGGGGGCAGAGACCCAGTACTTC	CSVDTGGAETQYF	TRBV29-1	NA	TRBJ2-5	once
TGTGCCAGCTCACCCGGGGCGGGGCAGAACACCGGGGAGCTGTTTTTT	CASSPGAGQNTGELFF	TRBV18	NA	TRBJ2-2	NA
TGTGCCAGCAGTCTCACCGCATCACCCCTCCACTTT	CASSLTASPLHF	TRBV7-2	NA	TRBJ1-6	NA
TGTGCCAGCAGCTCTGGGGGGGCACAGTACTTC	CASSSGGAQYF	TRBV7-8	NA	TRBJ2-7	few
TGTGCCAGCAGCCTCTGGGAGAACACTGAAGCTTTCTTT	CASSLWENTEAFF	TRBV7-9	NA	TRBJ1-1	NA
TGTGCCAGCAGCCCAAGCGGACAGGGTAATCAGCCCCAGCATTTT	CASSPSGQGNQPQHF	TRBV7-9	TRBD1	TRBJ1-5	NA
TGCGCCAGCAGCCAAGGGGGACAGGATGGCTCCTACGAGCAGTACTTC	CASSQGGQDGSYEQYF	TRBV4-3	TRBD1	TRBJ2-7	NA
TGTGCCAGCAGGGAGGGCTACGAGCAGTACTTC	CASREGYEQYF	TRBV2	NA	TRBJ2-7	few
TGTGCCAGCAGCTTATGGAGCGGGGAGGTCGAGCAGTACTTC	CASSLWSGEVEQYF	TRBV7-2	TRBD2	TRBJ2-7	NA
TGTGCCAGCAGCCCTGCGTCCACCGGGAATCAGCCCCAGCATTTT	CASSPASTGNQPQHF	TRBV27	NA	TRBJ1-5	NA